The 29 T cell receptor beta chains below come from one sample, sequenced in a study of Graves' ophthalmopathy and Graves' hyperthyroidism. Amplifying from RNA transcripts, the study obtained TCR beta CDR3 regions. RT-PCR was first run with HTBI primers, then multiplex PCR in a second round. TCRdb analysed the multiplex PCR reads with MiXCR anew, one entry per CDR3 protein. In the table there are about 700,000 distinct CDR3 sequences, roughly 40% of which are singletons. The sequencing input was peripheral blood. The receptors derive from an adult man with Graves' ophthalmopathy.

This clonotype was seen repeatedly, ten times or more. The chain has TRBV19 and TRBJ1-2; D is ambiguous. V dropped 2 bases and J dropped 4 bases, with 11 bases sitting between them. The CDR3 covers 14 residues. The V gene's germline CDR1 is LNHDA and CDR2 SQIVND (reference sequence). The DNA for the CDR3 is TGTGCCAGTAGTATACCGCGCAAGACCTATGGCTACACCTTC. Translating gives CASSIPRKTYGYTF.

This clonotype was counted once. At one end the junction does not follow the germline gene, possibly because of a read error. The chain combines TRBV7-9 with TRBJ1-4; TRBD1 matches at 7 bases. From germline, CDR1 is SEHNR and CDR2 FQNEAQ (reference sequence). CDR3 length: 16 amino acids. In DNA, the CDR3 is TGCGCCAGCAGCCAACAGAACAGGGGTGAAAATGAAAAACTGTTTTTT. The encoded protein is CASSQQNRGENEKLFF.

The CDR3 is CSSSDRGLNGYTF. The DNA for the CDR3 is TGCAGCAGCTCGGACAGGGGGCTGAATGGCTACACCTTC. This chain joins TRBV29-1 and TRBJ1-2; 11 positions agree with TRBD1. J lost 6 bases, V lost 8 bases, and 8 bases had no gene match. CDR1 is SQVTM, CDR2 ANQGSEA, per germline. This CDR3 has 13 amino acids.

Comments on this clonotype: A much larger clone differs by one base, so this may be a read error. The CDR3 ends on some other residue instead of the conserved phenylalanine or tryptophan, so this is likely a read error. V and J are TRBV10-2 and TRBJ1-1; no firm D call. The CDR3 is made up of 13 amino acids. Germline CDR1 reads WSHSY; CDR2 reads SAAADI. Trimming pared 3 bases from V and 5 bases from J, leaving 10 bases between. The CDR3 here is CASSEEGDTEAFL. The CDR3, as DNA: TGCGCCAGCAGTGAAGAGGGCGATACTGAAGCTTTCCTT.

In this sample, this clonotype turned up a few times. The chain recombines TRBV10-2 with TRBJ2-2; 11 nucleotides align to TRBD2. Germline trimming cut 4 bases from V and 0 bases from J; bases unmatched to any gene: 1. The CDR3 extends over 16 amino acids. Germline loops: CDR1 WSHSY, CDR2 SAAADI. Here the CDR3 DNA reads TGCGCCAGCAGTGCTAGCGGGGGGTCGAACACCGGGGAGCTGTTTTTT. As protein: CASSASGGSNTGELFF.

This clonotype has just a few counts. The chain uses TRBV7-8 and TRBJ1-2; 9 positions match TRBD1. The CDR3 has 16 residues. V shed 6 bases, J shed 8 bases, and the junction held 16 bases outside the gene matches. The germline V gene has CDR1 SGHVS and CDR2 FQNEAQ. CDR3 sequence (DNA): TGTGCCAGCAGTCCCCGGCCGGGACAGGGAATCGAAGGCTACACCTTC. It codes for CASSPRPGQGIEGYTF.

This clonotype was observed a few times. V gene TRBV11-2 combines with J gene TRBJ2-2, with D hard to call. The CDR3 has 15 residues. V was clipped by 5 bases and J by 0 bases, with 10 bases between them. CDR1 and CDR2 from the germline V gene are SGHAT and FQNNGV. The CDR3 nucleotides read TGTGCCAGCAGCCCTCCGGCCACGAACACCGGGGAGCTGTTTTTT. Translated, it gives CASSPPATNTGELFF. Drawing the rest from reference TRBV11-2 and TRBJ2-2, the complete variable domain is EAGVAQSPRYKIIEKRQSVAFWCNPISGHATLYWYQQILGQGPKLLIQFQNNGVVDDSQLPKDRFSAERLKGVDSTLKIQPAKLEDSAVYLCASSPPATNTGELFFGEGSRLTVL.

Remarks on this clonotype: Mismatch with germline at one junction end may stem from a read error. The J gene is TRBJ1-6, the V gene TRBV24-1; no definite D call. Germline assignment: CDR1 KGHDR and CDR2 SFDVKD. The CDR3 has 13 residues. The CDR3 DNA reads TGTGCCAGCAGTCCGGACGGCCGCTGGGCCCTCCACTTT. Its protein product is CASSPDGRWALHF.

This clonotype showed up just once. The chain uses TRBV5-6 and TRBJ1-4; possibly TRBD1 for D (5 bases). V lost 4 bases to trimming and J lost 2 bases, with 12 bases between them. Per germline, CDR1 SGHDT and CDR2 YYEEEE. This CDR3 has 15 residues. The DNA of the CDR3 is TGTGCCAGCAGCGCTAAGGGGTCGACTAATGAAAAACTGTTTTTT. Amino acid sequence: CASSAKGSTNEKLFF.

This clonotype showed up many times. The chain is built from TRBV7-9 and TRBJ1-1; no clear D. The V end was cut by 5 bases, the J end by 3 bases, with 13 bases between. The CDR3 consists of 14 residues. Germline CDR1 and CDR2: SEHNR and FQNEAQ (reference sequence). In nucleotides, the CDR3 is TGTGCCAGCAGCCCCGCGGGTAAGCACACTGAAGCTTTCTTT. This codes for CASSPAGKHTEAFF.

The chain couples TRBV12-3 or TRBV12-4 to TRBJ1-1; no clear D. This CDR3 is 13 amino acids long. V lost 3 bases and J lost 1, with 6 bases in between. This chain's CDR3 is CASSFFRNTEAFF. The CDR3 DNA follows: TGTGCCAGCAGTTTTTTTAGGAACACTGAAGCTTTCTTT.

The V call is TRBV29-1, the J call TRBJ2-5; tentatively, D is TRBD2 (6 bases). The germline V and J ends were trimmed by 0 bases and 6 bases, with 11 bases remaining between them. From germline, CDR1 is SQVTM and CDR2 ANQGSEA. The length of the CDR3 is 13 residues. CDR3: CSVEDHGRQTQYF. In DNA, the CDR3 is TGCAGCGTTGAAGATCATGGGAGGCAGACCCAGTACTTC.

This clonotype was observed a single time. The V gene is TRBV29-1, the J gene TRBJ2-3, with 9 bases identical to TRBD1. In germline, CDR1 is SQVTM, CDR2 ANQGSEA. The CDR3 consists of 15 residues. Germline trimming cut 6 bases from V and 0 bases from J; bases unmatched to any gene: 7. DNA of the CDR3: TGCAGCGTCCACAGAACAGGGGGCAGCACAGATACGCAGTATTTT. This translates into CSVHRTGGSTDTQYF.

The chain links TRBV25-1 to TRBJ1-4; 7 bases fit TRBD1. In germline, CDR1 is MGHDK, CDR2 SYGVNS. Trimming cost V 2 bases and J 3 bases; bases outside gene matches: 3. The CDR3 sequence is 15 residues long. The CDR3 protein is CASSEQGQPNEKLFF. Written as DNA, the CDR3 is TGTGCCAGCAGTGAACAGGGACAGCCTAATGAAAAACTGTTTTTT.

The gene calls are TRBV25-1 and TRBJ2-2, with a possible D match to TRBD2 (6 bases). Looked up from germline, CDR1 is MGHDK and CDR2 is SYGVNS. V dropped 4 bases and J dropped 7 bases, with 16 bases sitting between them. The CDR3 has 15 amino acids. The CDR3 DNA reads as TGTGCCAGCAGTGCTAGTATGTGGCGGGGCGGGGAGCTGTTTTTT. Translation gives CASSASMWRGGELFF.

V usage is TRBV12-3 or TRBV12-4 and J usage is TRBJ1-2; no reliable D call. The V and J ends lost 6 bases and 7 bases respectively, with 21 bases between them. CDR3 length equals 15 residues. The CDR3 loop reads CASSPSPGLYSGYTF. CDR3 nucleotides: TGTGCCAGCAGCCCCTCACCCGGACTTTATTCTGGCTACACCTTC.

This clonotype was seen a single time. The chain carries TRBV29-1 and TRBJ1-5; no definite D call. This CDR3 has 12 residues. V was trimmed by 8 bases and J by 3 bases, leaving 11 bases between them. CDR1 and CDR2 (germline): SQVTM, ANQGSEA. The CDR3 here is CSLWGINQPQHF. The CDR3 DNA is TGCAGCTTGTGGGGAATCAATCAGCCCCAGCATTTT.

As for this clonotype: This sequence may be a read error, since a much larger clone differs from it by one base. The gene calls are TRBV7-9 and TRBJ2-7, with TRBD2 matching 7 bases. The CDR3 sequence is 14 residues long. Germline V gene data show CDR1 as SEHNR and CDR2 as FQNEAQ (reference sequence). The CDR3 region is CASSPRELSCEQYF. CDR3 DNA sequence: TGTGCCAGCTCCCCGCGGGAGCTATCCTGCGAGCAGTACTTC.

V is TRBV20-1 and J is TRBJ2-7; TRBD1 matches 9 bases. V lost 3 bases, J lost 5 bases, and 8 bases stayed unmatched. CDR3 length: 14 amino acids. Germline CDR1 DFQATT, CDR2 SNEGSKA (reference sequence). The DNA for the CDR3 is TGCAGTGCTAGCCTAACTGGACAGGGGAACGAGCAGTACTTC. Amino acid sequence: CSASLTGQGNEQYF.

This clonotype was seen repeatedly, ten times or more. The genes are TRBV10-3 and TRBJ1-2, with a tentative D call TRBD1 (5 bases). CDR3 size: 13 residues. Trimming shortened V by 6 bases and J by 4 bases, and 12 bases separated the two germline ends. Looked up from germline, CDR1 is ENHRY and CDR2 is SYGVKD. CDR3 sequence reads: CAIRAGGTYGYTF. Here the CDR3 DNA reads TGTGCCATCAGGGCGGGGGGAACCTATGGCTACACCTTC.

This clonotype was seen ten or more times. This chain connects TRBV20-1 to TRBJ2-7, with D maybe TRBD1 (5 bases). CDR3 size: 13 residues. Germline CDR1 and CDR2: DFQATT and SNEGSKA (reference sequence). V lost 2 bases, J lost 2 bases, and 10 bases lay in between. CDR3 in DNA: TGCAGTGCTAGACCGGACACAGCCTACGAGCAGTACTTC. This encodes CSARPDTAYEQYF.

This clonotype was seen a few times. The junction differs from germline at one of its ends, possibly a read error. The chain joins TRBV10-3 to TRBJ2-7; unclear D gene. Germline values: CDR1 ENHRY, CDR2 SYGVKD. The CDR3 loop spans 14 amino acids. CDR3 region: CASSYTARSTEQYF. The DNA of the CDR3 is TGTGCCAGCAGTTACACCGCGCGGTCCACCGAGCAGTACTTC.

This clonotype occurred many times. The germline gene is not matched at one end of the junction; a read error may be the cause. This sequence joins TRBV24-1 and TRBJ2-5, with 8 nucleotides matching TRBD1. This CDR3 has 17 residues. Per germline, CDR1 KGHDR and CDR2 SFDVKD. CDR3 nucleotides: TGTCCCACCAGTGATTCGACGGACAGGGTTGTACGAGAGACCCAGTACTTC. This encodes CPTSDSTDRVVRETQYF.

The sample holds a few counts of this clonotype. The J gene is TRBJ1-2, the V gene TRBV20-1; D is ambiguous. V lost 0 bases and J 5 bases, leaving 7 bases between the germline ends. The CDR3 is 12 residues long. Per germline, CDR1 DFQATT and CDR2 SNEGSKA (reference sequence). This CDR3 is CSARDHFYGYTF. The CDR3 DNA follows: TGCAGTGCTAGAGATCATTTTTATGGCTACACCTTC.

This chain joins TRBV7-9 and TRBJ2-5; tentative D call: TRBD2 (6 bases). Germline CDR1 is SEHNR and CDR2 is FQNEAQ (reference sequence). V gave up 3 bases and J gave up 4 bases, with 15 bases separating them. The CDR3 runs 15 residues. CDR3 nucleotides: TGTGCCAGCAGCTTCCCGACTAGTGAGGTAGAGACCCAGTACTTC. Its translation is CASSFPTSEVETQYF.

At least ten counts were recorded for this clonotype. Germline is not matched at one junction end, which may reflect a read error. The CDR3 loop is CASSLEGANYGYTF. The CDR3 coding sequence is TGTGCCAGCAGCTTAGAGGGGGCGAACTATGGCTACACCTTC. The rearrangement uses TRBV5-1 and TRBJ1-2; 7 positions match TRBD1. Looked up from germline, CDR1 is SGHRS and CDR2 is YFSETQ. There are 14 residues in the CDR3.

This chain connects TRBV2 to TRBJ2-7, with 10 bases lining up with TRBD1. CDR1 SNHLY and CDR2 FYNNEI come from the germline V gene. J lost 7 bases, V lost 4 bases, and 10 bases had no gene match. The length of the CDR3 is 15 residues. In DNA form, the CDR3 reads TGTGCCAGCAGTGTACTGGACAGGGGGAGGGGAGAGCAGTACTTC. This gives the protein CASSVLDRGRGEQYF.

This clonotype appeared many times. The CDR3, as DNA: TGTGCCAGCAGCTTTACCTCCGGAGCTGAGACCCAGTACTTC. Residues: CASSFTSGAETQYF. The chain couples TRBV7-2 to TRBJ2-5; D is uncertain. V lost 3 bases to trimming and J lost 5 bases, with 13 bases between them. Germline loops: CDR1 SGHTA, CDR2 FQGNSA. The length of the CDR3 is 14 residues.

The chain employs TRBV5-1 and TRBJ1-5; no firm D call. The CDR3 contains 16 residues. Germline CDR1 reads SGHRS; CDR2 reads YFSETQ. V lost 1 base to trimming and J lost 0 bases, with 11 bases between them. Here the CDR3 DNA reads TGCGCCAGCAGCTTGAGAGGACCTTATAGCAATCAGCCCCAGCATTTT. Its protein product is CASSLRGPYSNQPQHF.